The next 6 T cell receptor beta chains were all read from a single sample in a study of blood T cell repertoires in COVID-19 (TCRdb year 2020). Library generation was performed with the immunoSEQ multiplex PCR assay. TCRdb obtained this table from immuneACCESS and retained in-frame rearrangements with V and J assigned. These tables miss some clones; where compared with another copy, unresolved V genes account for less than half of the shortfall, and the remainder is unexplained. In this sample the table shows 50,000 to 55,000 clones, 80% to 90% of which occur a single time. The top ten clonotypes cover nearly 5% of the sample. Sequencing used peripheral blood. These receptors all stem from a man between 60 and 75 years old with active COVID-19.

The chain carries TRBV5-1 and TRBJ2-5; TRBD2 agrees at 8 bases. Germline CDR1 is SGHRS and CDR2 is YFSETQ. This CDR3 has 14 amino acids. V trimming: 0 bases; J trimming: 4 bases; junction bases outside the gene matches: 2. The CDR3 coding sequence is TGCGCCAGCAGCTTGGCGGGGGGGGGAGAGACCCAGTACTTC. Translating gives CASSLAGGGETQYF.

The chain recombines TRBV5-4 with TRBJ2-2; a weak D match, TRBD1 (5 bases). The CDR3 is 14 residues long. The V and J ends lost 3 bases and 7 bases respectively, with 13 bases between them. Per germline, CDR1 SGHNT and CDR2 YYREEE (reference sequence). The CDR3 loop reads CASSSLTGHGELFF. For the CDR3, the DNA is TGTGCCAGCAGCTCACTAACAGGACACGGGGAGCTGTTTTTT.

The chain combines TRBV28 with TRBJ2-7, with 7 bases aligning to TRBD1. The CDR3 loop spans 14 amino acids. Per germline, CDR1 MDHEN and CDR2 SYDVKM. The J segment lost 5 bases and the V segment lost 7 bases, leaving 11 bases of the junction unmatched. Here the CDR3 DNA reads TGTGCCAGCACCCCCCCGAACAGGGGAGACGAGCAGTACTTC. Encoded protein: CASTPPNRGDEQYF.

The CDR3 DNA reads TGTGCCAGCAGCTTAGCCGCCGGGACAGGTCAAGAGACCCAGTACTTC. This encodes CASSLAAGTGQETQYF. The chain carries TRBV7-6 and TRBJ2-5; 8 bases are a match to TRBD1. With V trimmed by 0 bases and J by 2 bases, 5 bases remained unmatched. The CDR3 runs 16 residues. Germline CDR1 SGHVS, CDR2 FNYEAQ.

This chain connects TRBV7-2 to TRBJ2-5; 15 nucleotides match TRBD2. J gave up 3 bases and V 3 bases, and 5 bases lay outside the gene matches. From germline, CDR1 is SGHTA and CDR2 FQGNSA. CDR3 length: 17 amino acids. The CDR3 coding sequence is TGTGCCAGCAGCTTGCGAGGACTAGCGGGAGGGGAAGAGACCCAGTACTTC. Its translation is CASSLRGLAGGEETQYF. The variable domain in full, completed from reference TRBV7-2 and TRBJ2-5, reads GAGVSQSPSNKVTEKGKDVELRCDPISGHTALYWYRQSLGQGLEFLIYFQGNSAPDKSGLPSDRFSAERTGGSVSTLTIQRTQQEDSAVYLCASSLRGLAGGEETQYFGPGTRLLVL.

The rearrangement links TRBV15 to TRBJ2-2; no clear D gene. Per germline, CDR1 LNHNV and CDR2 YYDKDF (reference sequence). V was pared by 1 base and J by 0 bases, with 6 bases between. This CDR3 region has 15 residues. CDR3 sequence: CATSRAGSNTGELFF. CDR3 coding DNA: TGTGCCACCAGCAGAGCGGGTTCGAACACCGGGGAGCTGTTTTTT.